Each of the 9 T cell receptor beta chains below was sequenced from the same sample in a study of blood T cell repertoires in COVID-19. The repertoire was sequenced with immunoSEQ multiplex PCR; TCRdb's copy has only in-frame clones and lacks some. The data contain tens of thousands of clones, about 80% of them singletons. Specimen: peripheral blood. The receptors originated from a human donor in a cohort sampled during active COVID-19.

The chain uses TRBV6-1 and TRBJ1-3; D possibly corresponds to TRBD1 (5 bases). The CDR3 consists of 16 residues. V lost 2 bases and J lost 4, with 15 bases in between. Germline values: CDR1 MNHNS, CDR2 SASEGT. The CDR3 here is CASSEKSQGWGNTIYF. CDR3 DNA sequence: TGTGCCAGCAGTGAAAAGAGCCAGGGCTGGGGAAACACCATATATTTT.

This chain uses TRBV7-9 with TRBJ1-1, with D possibly TRBD1 on 5 matching bases. In germline, CDR1 is SEHNR, CDR2 FQNEAQ (reference sequence). CDR3 length: 12 residues. The V end lost 5 bases, the J end lost 3 bases, and 7 bases lay between the germline ends. CDR3 amino acids: CASSLTDTEAFF. In nucleotides, the CDR3 is TGTGCCAGCAGCCTGACAGACACTGAAGCTTTCTTT.

In this sample, this clone turned up once. DNA of the CDR3: TGTGCCAGCATGAACCCTGACTTGGCCAACGTCCTGACTTTC. As protein: CASMNPDLANVLTF. The chain recombines TRBV28 with TRBJ2-6, with D hard to call. This CDR3 has 14 residues. In germline, CDR1 is MDHEN, CDR2 SYDVKM. V lost 7 bases, J lost 6 bases, and 13 bases lay in between.

The rearrangement joins TRBV10-3 to TRBJ2-3; no firm D call. The V end was cut by 10 bases, the J end by 2 bases, with 4 bases between. There are 10 residues in the CDR3. The V gene's germline CDR1 is ENHRY and CDR2 SYGVKD. The DNA of the CDR3 is TGTGCCACCAACACAGATACGCAGTATTTT. This codes for CATNTDTQYF.

The J gene is TRBJ2-1, the V gene TRBV28; TRBD1 is a possible D gene (5 bases). The germline V gene has CDR1 MDHEN and CDR2 SYDVKM. Trimming left V 5 bases short and J 4 bases short, with 15 bases between. The CDR3 consists of 15 residues. In nucleotides, the CDR3 is TGTGCCAGCAGTCCTGACAGTGCCCCATACAATGAGCAGTTCTTC. This encodes CASSPDSAPYNEQFF.

This chain uses TRBV15 with TRBJ2-7; TRBD2 matches 8 bases. V trimming: 0 bases; J trimming: 7 bases; junction bases outside the gene matches: 14. Germline CDR1 is LNHNV and CDR2 is YYDKDF (reference sequence). The CDR3 has 17 amino acids. CDR3 in DNA: TGTGCCACCAGCAGAGATCTCACTGCGGGAGGACGGGGTGAGCAGTACTTC. Translated: CATSRDLTAGGRGEQYF. Full variable domain (remainder filled in from reference TRBV15 and TRBJ2-7): DAMVIQNPRYQVTQFGKPVTLSCSQTLNHNVMYWYQQKSSQAPKLLFHYYDKDFNNEADTPDNFQSRRPNTSFCFLDIRSPGLGDTAMYLCATSRDLTAGGRGEQYFGPGTRLTVT.

This clone came up once. The chain carries TRBV29-1 and TRBJ2-5, with D tentatively TRBD1 (6 bases). There are 13 residues in the CDR3. Germline V lookup: CDR1 SQVTM, CDR2 ANQGSEA. V lost 6 bases and J lost 5, with 16 bases in between. CDR3 protein: CSVDSGVGETQYF. CDR3 DNA sequence: TGCAGCGTCGATTCAGGGGTAGGGGAGACCCAGTACTTC.

V usage is TRBV29-1 and J usage is TRBJ2-5; possible D gene TRBD2, 5 bases. Germline V gene lookup returns CDR1 SQVTM and CDR2 ANQGSEA. The V gene lost 7 bases and the J gene lost 1 base, with 13 bases spanning the gap. The CDR3 is made up of 13 amino acids. The DNA of the CDR3 is TGCAGCGCGGAAGGGAGAGTCCAAGAGACCCAGTACTTC. As protein: CSAEGRVQETQYF. Using reference TRBV29-1 and TRBJ2-5 for the parts outside the CDR3, the full variable domain is SAVISQKPSRDICQRGTSLTIQCQVDSQVTMMFWYRQQPGQSLTLIATANQGSEATYESGFVIDKFPISRPNLTFSTLTVSNMSPEDSSIYLCSAEGRVQETQYFGPGTRLLVL.

By sample fraction, this clone is large. The chain couples TRBV15 to TRBJ2-5; possibly TRBD1 for D (6 bases). Deletions cut 1 base from V and 5 bases from J, with 14 bases between. CDR3 size: 15 residues. Per germline, CDR1 LNHNV and CDR2 YYDKDF (reference sequence). The CDR3 sequence: CATSRGGPGDETQYF. CDR3 bases: TGTGCCACCAGCAGAGGGGGCCCAGGGGATGAGACCCAGTACTTC. The full variable domain, with the rest looked up from reference TRBV15 and TRBJ2-5, is DAMVIQNPRYQVTQFGKPVTLSCSQTLNHNVMYWYQQKSSQAPKLLFHYYDKDFNNEADTPDNFQSRRPNTSFCFLDIRSPGLGDTAMYLCATSRGGPGDETQYFGPGTRLLVL.